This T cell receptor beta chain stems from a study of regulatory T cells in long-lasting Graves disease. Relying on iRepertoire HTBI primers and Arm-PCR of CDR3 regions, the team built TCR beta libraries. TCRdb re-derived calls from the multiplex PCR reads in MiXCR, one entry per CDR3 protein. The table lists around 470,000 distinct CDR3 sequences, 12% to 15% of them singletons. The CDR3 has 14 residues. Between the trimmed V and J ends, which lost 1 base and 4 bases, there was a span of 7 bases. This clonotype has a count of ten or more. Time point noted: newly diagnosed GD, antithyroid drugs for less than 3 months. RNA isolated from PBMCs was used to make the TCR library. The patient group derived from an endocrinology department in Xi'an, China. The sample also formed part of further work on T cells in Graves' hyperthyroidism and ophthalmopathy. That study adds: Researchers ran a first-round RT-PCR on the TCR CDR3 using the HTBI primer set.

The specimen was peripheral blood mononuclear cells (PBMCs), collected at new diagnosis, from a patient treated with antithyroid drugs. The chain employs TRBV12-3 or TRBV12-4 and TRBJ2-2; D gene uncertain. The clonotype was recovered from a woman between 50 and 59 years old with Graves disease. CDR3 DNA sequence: TGTGCCAGCAGTTTAGTCCCGTCCACCGGGGAGCTGTTTTTT. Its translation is CASSLVPSTGELFF.